This paragraph reports one TCR beta chain. Trimming pared 3 bases from V and 5 bases from J, leaving 13 bases between. Germline V gene lookup returns CDR1 MNHNS and CDR2 SASEGT. The CDR3 totals 14 residues. This sample is part of a study of shared clonotypes between healthy human individuals. Method: immunoSEQ multiplex PCR; TCRdb's copy keeps in-frame clones and lacks some. The table records some 380,000 clones, about 96% of them present only once. The TCR comes from a man aged 25-40 years in good health. Sample: memory CD8+ T cells sorted from blood. This sample's subset: CD45RO+ cells pooled with CCR7-negative TemRA cells. This chain joins TRBV6-1 and TRBJ2-5; D is ambiguous. CDR3 residues: CASSDIFTDETQYF. DNA for the CDR3: TGTGCCAGCAGTGATATTTTTACAGACGAGACCCAGTACTTC.